This TCR beta chain was identified in a study of a mutant IDH1 vaccine in newly diagnosed glioma. Study-level background: First vaccine doses came 4-6 weeks after radiotherapy alone, or with temozolomide cycles. Before enrollment, the patients had been treated with radiotherapy alone, temozolomide alone, or both together. Most of them had received both.

Stated time point: week 47, end of study. Vaccine doses each comprised 300 ug of mutant IDH1 20-mer peptide, with topical imiquimod. Administration of eight vaccinations to patients took place in weeks 1, 3, 5, 7, 11, 15, 19, 23. This table comes from immunoSEQ multiplex PCR, and its TCRdb copy is limited to in-frame clones, with some not included. This table has about 50,000 clones, 65% to 85% appearing once. V dropped 2 bases and J dropped 4 bases, with 5 bases sitting between them. The CDR3 spans 13 residues. The germline gives CDR1 MNHEY, CDR2 SVGAGI. Comment on this clone: Its matching antigen is unknown.

The sample consisted of PBMCs, taken from a glioma patient whose treatment included an IDH1 peptide vaccine. The J gene is TRBJ1-4, the V gene TRBV6-5; no firm D call. The sequence was obtained from a woman aged 25 to 39 with glioma. Some clones in this sample may be carry-over from other donors' samples. CDR3 sequence: CASSYQVNEKLFF. The CDR3 DNA follows: TGTGCCAGCAGTTACCAGGTTAATGAAAAACTGTTTTTT.